The sequence of this T cell receptor (beta chain) was determined in a study of Graves' ophthalmopathy and Graves' hyperthyroidism. Overall study findings and caveats: Most expanded clonotypes in thyroid above 0.001 frequency also showed up in blood.

As concerns this clonotype: The antigen is undetermined.

Amplification from RNA transcripts yielded the TCR beta CDR3 regions. The authors performed first-round RT-PCR with HTBI primers and then a second-round multiplex PCR. MiXCR was run by TCRdb on the multiplex PCR reads, yielding one entry per CDR3 protein. This sample carries approximately 160,000 distinct CDR3 sequences, over 35% of them seen once, and the ten largest clones take around 5.8%. In donors with ophthalmopathy, activity was moderate-to-severe, with CAS ≥3, NOSPECS ≥4 and duration under 3 months. Other autoimmune diseases, uncontrolled infections, pregnancy or lactation led to the exclusion of patients. Symptoms, serum thyroxine and TRAb, thyroid ultrasound, and orbital computed tomography formed the diagnostic basis. The CDR3 covers 15 residues. V shed 1 base and J shed 2 bases, with 12 bases lying between them.

Sequenced: peripheral blood. This sequence joins TRBV12-3 or TRBV12-4 and TRBJ2-7; D is unresolved. The TCR originated in a middle-aged woman with Graves' ophthalmopathy. CDR3 nucleotides: TGTGCCAGCAGTTTAGTGGGCCTTTCACCCTACGAGCAGTACTTC. This codes for CASSLVGLSPYEQYF.